This entry concerns a single T cell receptor beta chain. These data are taken from a study of identical twins. This CDR3 spans 16 amino acids. Germline V gene data show CDR1 as DFQATT and CDR2 as SNEGSKA (reference sequence). V shed 3 bases and J 2 bases; nucleotides not matched to a gene: 12. It was template switching that added a universal primer site, and there were unique molecular identifiers on the cDNA. TCRdb used MiXCR to reprocess the 5' RACE reads, holding one entry per CDR3 protein. Of hundreds of thousands of distinct CDR3 sequences in the sample, around 20% were seen once. The same data also contributed to another study, on T cells expressing NK-cell markers.

The chain employs TRBV20-1 and TRBJ1-1; TRBD1 aligns across 7 bases. Sample: PBMCs. The clonotype originates from a woman under 30 in good health. Here the CDR3 reads CSARVLRQGVNTEAFF. In DNA, the CDR3 is TGCAGTGCTAGGGTCCTTAGACAGGGCGTAAACACTGAAGCTTTCTTT.